This record covers a single T cell receptor beta chain. Per the authors' pipeline: Amplifying reference gene primers gave estimates of nucleated cell counts. Method: immunoSEQ multiplex PCR; TCRdb's copy keeps in-frame clones and lacks some. V, J and clone size were drawn from that table, and D and trimming were deduced from the DNA. This repertoire shows 410,000 or so clones, roughly 90% found once; its top ten account for around 1.4%. V was pared by 0 bases and J by 2 bases, with 8 bases between. Per the germline V gene, CDR1 is LNHNV and CDR2 is YYDKDF (reference sequence). The CDR3 has 14 residues. The record originates from a study of blood T cell repertoires in COVID-19. In the study overall: Samples came from the United States, Italy and Spain, spanning acute and convalescent COVID-19. Sample material is recorded as cDNA or gDNA derived from T cells, B-cell-depleted T cells, or PBMCs.

This chain connects TRBV15 to TRBJ2-7; TRBD2 might be the D (5 bases). The receptor was derived from a woman in her twenties or thirties with active or convalescent COVID-19. Material for sequencing was peripheral blood. As DNA, the CDR3 is TGTGCCACCAGCAGAGATGAGGGCCCCTACGAGCAGTACTTC. Translating it yields CATSRDEGPYEQYF. The whole variable domain, filled in from reference TRBV15 and TRBJ2-7, reads DAMVIQNPRYQVTQFGKPVTLSCSQTLNHNVMYWYQQKSSQAPKLLFHYYDKDFNNEADTPDNFQSRRPNTSFCFLDIRSPGLGDTAMYLCATSRDEGPYEQYFGPGTRLTVT.